This T cell receptor beta chain appears in the sequencing data of a study of OX40 agonist ivuxolimab in advanced cancers. Libraries were prepared by immunoSEQ multiplex PCR; TCRdb keeps only in-frame clonotypes and omits some of them. Here the sample spans about 67,000 clones, about 85% being singletons. Autoimmune disease history or systemic immunosuppression was exclusionary. Blood specimens came from baseline, cycle 4 day 1, and cycle 7 day 1. This CDR3 has 13 amino acids. Germline V gene sequence: CDR1 MGHDK, CDR2 SYGVNS. Trimming took 3 bases from V and 6 from J, leaving 9 bases between them. Here the sequenced sample was CD4+ or CD8+ T cells sorted from blood, taken in a trial of the OX40 agonist ivuxolimab. This receptor was obtained from an adult with an advanced solid tumor such as melanoma, head and neck, liver or kidney cancer. The V and J genes are TRBV25-1 and TRBJ2-1; TRBD2 is a possible D gene (5 bases). CDR3 sequence: CASSDGSANEQFF. The CDR3 DNA is TGTGCCAGCAGTGATGGTAGCGCCAATGAGCAGTTCTTC.